The source of this T cell receptor (beta chain) is a study of blood T cell repertoires in COVID-19. Study background: COVID-19 samples, acute and convalescent, were from the United States, Italy and Spain. Nucleic acid was either cDNA or gDNA, and it came from T cells, B-cell-depleted T cells, or PBMCs.

CDR1 is MNHEY and CDR2 is SMNVEV in the germline V gene (reference sequence). V dropped 2 bases and J dropped 8 bases, with 13 bases sitting between them. The CDR3 length is 14 residues. Original analysis: Nucleated cell counts were estimated from reference gene primer amplification. Measured with immunoSEQ multiplex PCR; TCRdb has only the in-frame clones, and not every one. V and J calls and clone size come straight from that table; D and trimming were deduced from the DNA. The sample records roughly 120,000 clones, 86% being singletons. The receptor was derived from a man aged 40-55 years with acute or convalescent COVID-19. Sequenced input: peripheral blood. The V and J genes are TRBV27 and TRBJ2-1; possible D gene TRBD1, 5 bases. DNA for the CDR3: TGTGCCAGCAGTTTAATAGCAGGGTGGGATGAGCAGTTCTTC. This sequence encodes CASSLIAGWDEQFF.